A selection of T cell receptor beta chains follows, all from one sample in a study of blood T cell repertoires in COVID-19. Here immunoSEQ multiplex PCR was the method, and the copy in TCRdb shows in-frame clones only, minus some. Seen here are 90,000 to 120,000 clones, about four fifths observed once, and the top ten hold 20% to 30%. Sequenced: peripheral blood. These receptors came from a man between 60 and 75 years old with acute or convalescent COVID-19. The CDR3 runs from the conserved cysteine through the conserved F or W. Each record gives: J gene, clone size, V gene, D gene, CDR3 DNA, CDR3 protein. D genes are given only for firm matches. Size values are once, few and many counts, or a class for expanded clones, and some rows have none.

TRBJ2-5 | . | TRBV7-8 | TRBD1 | TGTGCCAGCAGCCCAACGAGGACAGGGAAGACCCAGTACTTC | CASSPTRTGKTQYF
TRBJ2-1 | . | TRBV24-1 | . | TGTGCCACCAGTGATCCCAAGGGACACCATGAGCAGTTCTTC | CATSDPKGHHEQFF
TRBJ1-3 | . | TRBV27 | . | TGTGCCAGCGGGAGAATCGGTGGAAACACCATATATTTT | CASGRIGGNTIYF
TRBJ2-1 | . | TRBV6-2/TRBV6-3 | . | TGTGCCAGCAGTGGACTGGGTCCGGGCTACAATGAGCAGTTCTTC | CASSGLGPGYNEQFF
TRBJ2-3 | . | TRBV24-1 | . | TGTGCCACCAGTGATTCCCTCGGAGGAGATACGCAGTATTTT | CATSDSLGGDTQYF
TRBJ1-5 | . | TRBV27 | . | TGTGCCAGCAGTTCCCCAAATCAGCCCCAGCATTTT | CASSSPNQPQHF
TRBJ1-5 | few | TRBV30 | . | TGTGCCTGGAGTGAAGCAGGGGCACAGCCCCAGCATTTT | CAWSEAGAQPQHF
TRBJ2-2 | . | TRBV23-1 | . | TGCGCCAGCAGTGACCGGGACTCCAAGTCCTGGGAGAACACCGGGGAGCTGTTTTTT | CASSDRDSKSWENTGELFF
TRBJ2-2 | . | TRBV29-1 | . | TGCAGCGCCTCTACGTCCTGGGAGCTGTTTTTT | CSASTSWELFF
TRBJ1-4 | once | TRBV15 | TRBD1 | TGTGCCACCAGCACAGGGGGCAGGGGGCAGGAAAAACTGTTTTTT | CATSTGGRGQEKLFF
TRBJ2-7 | . | TRBV9 | . | TGTGCCAGCAGCGTAGGGTTGTTCGACAGTACCTCCGAGCAGTACTTC | CASSVGLFDSTSEQYF
TRBJ1-6 | . | TRBV6-6 | TRBD1 | TGTGCCAGCAGTTACCCGACAGGGGCGGATGGTTCACCCCTCCACTTT | CASSYPTGADGSPLHF
TRBJ2-3 | . | TRBV25-1 | . | TGTGCCAGCAGTGAAGGAGGGAGCACAGATACGCAGTATTTT | CASSEGGSTDTQYF
TRBJ2-7 | . | TRBV14 | . | TGTGCCAGCAGCCTCGGGCGGGGAGTCGTTTACGAGCAGTACTTC | CASSLGRGVVYEQYF
TRBJ1-3 | . | TRBV19 | . | TGTGCCAGTAGAAAGACAGGAACTGGAAACACCATATATTTT | CASRKTGTGNTIYF
TRBJ2-1 | . | TRBV12-5 | . | TGTGCTAGTGCCCTAAGAGCGTCGGGGTACTACAATGAGCAGTTCTTC | CASALRASGYYNEQFF
TRBJ2-3 | . | TRBV5-1 | . | TGCGCCAGCAGCTTGGAAGTTAGCAGCACAGATACGCAGTATTTT | CASSLEVSSTDTQYF
TRBJ2-1 | . | TRBV9 | TRBD1 | TGTGCCAGCAATTCGGGACAGGGGGTGATAAATGAGCAGTTCTTC | CASNSGQGVINEQFF
TRBJ1-1 | . | TRBV20-1 | TRBD1 | TGCAGTGCTAGTCTATACGGGACAGGGACTGAAGCTTTCTTT | CSASLYGTGTEAFF
TRBJ2-2 | . | TRBV28 | . | TGTGCCAGCAGTTTTCAGAACACCGGGGAGCTGTTTTTT | CASSFQNTGELFF
TRBJ1-4 | . | TRBV6-5 | TRBD1 | TGTGCCAGTTCGAGGGGACAGGGAGGTGAAAAACTGTTTTTT | CASSRGQGGEKLFF
TRBJ1-6 | . | TRBV3-1/TRBV3-2 | . | TGTGCCAGCAGCCAAGCGTCTCATTCACCCCTCCACTTT | CASSQASHSPLHF
TRBJ1-6 | once | TRBV10-3 | . | TGTGCCATCAGTCTCGTTGGTCGCGATAATTCACCCCTCCACTTT | CAISLVGRDNSPLHF
TRBJ2-3 | . | TRBV10-1 | TRBD2 | TGCGCCAGCAGGGTAGCGGGCAACACAGATACGCAGTATTTT | CASRVAGNTDTQYF
TRBJ1-4 | . | TRBV5-1 | . | TGCGCCAGCAGCTTGGAGACAGGTGGAAGTGGAAAACTGTTTTTT | CASSLETGGSGKLFF
TRBJ1-5 | . | TRBV9 | TRBD1 | TGTGCCAGCAGCGTAGGGGCGGGACAGGGTACAAGCCAGCCCCAGCATTTT | CASSVGAGQGTSQPQHF
TRBJ2-5 | . | TRBV5-1 | TRBD2 | TGCGCCAGCAGCCCGACGGGACTAGCGGGAGAAGCCCAGTACTTC | CASSPTGLAGEAQYF
TRBJ1-4 | . | TRBV11-3 | TRBD1 | TGTGCCAGCAGCTTTAACGTCGGGACAGACAACAATGAAAAACTGTTTTTT | CASSFNVGTDNNEKLFF
TRBJ1-5 | . | TRBV6-2/TRBV6-3 | . | TGTGCCAGCAGTTACATAAATCAGCCCCAGCATTTT | CASSYINQPQHF
TRBJ1-1 | . | TRBV6-2/TRBV6-3 | . | TGTGCCAGCAGTTACTTGGGGGGAACTGAAGCTTTCTTT | CASSYLGGTEAFF
TRBJ2-5 | . | TRBV9 | . | TGTGCCAGCAGCGACCAGCGGAGGGGACAAGAGACCCAGTACTTC | CASSDQRRGQETQYF